The 14 T cell receptor beta chains presented below share a single source sample, sequenced in a study of blood T cell repertoires in COVID-19. Assay: immunoSEQ multiplex PCR; the TCRdb copy retains only in-frame clones and omits some. Among roughly 250,000 clones, roughly nine tenths were seen once, and the ten largest hold 7.2%. The sequenced sample consisted of peripheral blood. These receptors all come from a man in his sixties who had recovered from COVID-19.

The chain links TRBV6-5 to TRBJ1-1; no clear D gene. The CDR3 length is 14 residues. Trimming shortened V by 0 bases and J by 4 bases, and 9 bases separated the two germline ends. Germline lookup yields CDR1 MNHEY and CDR2 SVGAGI. In nucleotides, the CDR3 is TGTGCCAGCAGTTACTCGGCGCACAGCACTGAAGCTTTCTTT. Translated, it gives CASSYSAHSTEAFF.

J is TRBJ2-1 and V is TRBV24-1; D remains ambiguous. The V gene lost 2 bases and the J gene lost 0 bases, with 10 bases spanning the gap. The V gene's germline CDR1 is KGHDR and CDR2 SFDVKD. CDR3 length: 16 residues. CDR3 loop: CATSDSLPSSYNEQFF. The CDR3 nucleotides read TGTGCCACCAGTGATTCCCTCCCGAGCTCCTACAATGAGCAGTTCTTC.

V usage is TRBV10-3 and J usage is TRBJ1-1; D is undetermined. This CDR3 contains 13 residues. The V and J ends lost 2 bases and 0 bases respectively, with 4 bases between them. CDR1 is ENHRY and CDR2 is SYGVKD in the germline V gene. This CDR3 is CAISEIMNTEAFF. In DNA form, the CDR3 reads TGTGCCATCAGTGAGATTATGAACACTGAAGCTTTCTTT.

This CDR3 reads CAWRGRDRNTGELFF. In DNA form, the CDR3 reads TGTGCCTGGAGGGGCCGGGACAGGAACACCGGGGAGCTGTTTTTT. This chain joins TRBV30 and TRBJ2-2; 7 positions agree with TRBD1. The germline CDR1 and CDR2 sequences are GTSNPN and SVGIG (reference sequence). The V and J ends lost 3 bases and 1 base, in that order; junction bases with no gene match: 5. The CDR3 is made up of 15 amino acids. Full variable domain (remainder filled in from reference TRBV30 and TRBJ2-2): SQTIHQWPATLVQPVGSPLSLECTVEGTSNPNLYWYRQAAGRGLQLLFYSVGIGQISSEVPQNLSASRPQDRQFILSSKKLLLSDSGFYLCAWRGRDRNTGELFFGEGSRLTVL.

This clone came up once. The gene calls are TRBV2 and TRBJ1-1, with 9 bases aligning to TRBD1. The trim removed 8 bases at V and 5 bases at J, leaving 9 bases unmatched. Germline V lookup: CDR1 SNHLY, CDR2 FYNNEI. The CDR3 length is 14 residues. The CDR3 nucleotides are TGTGCCAGCGAAAAACAGGGGGCCGGAACTGAAGCTTTCTTT. Protein: CASEKQGAGTEAFF.

This clone was seen more than once but under ten times. The chain joins TRBV5-6 to TRBJ1-2, with unresolved D. The CDR3 extends over 13 amino acids. Germline CDR1 is SGHDT and CDR2 is YYEEEE. V lost 0 bases and J lost 8, with 11 bases in between. The chain's CDR3 is CASSLVQRGGYTF. The CDR3 DNA reads as TGTGCCAGCAGCTTGGTGCAGCGAGGGGGCTACACCTTC.

This clone has more than one count but fewer than ten. V usage is TRBV6-5 and J usage is TRBJ1-1; D remains unclear. This CDR3 spans 15 amino acids. V lost 2 bases, J lost 0 bases, and 10 bases lay in between. Germline V gives CDR1 MNHEY, CDR2 SVGAGI. The CDR3: CASSYEGNVNTEAFF. The CDR3 DNA reads as TGTGCCAGCAGTTACGAGGGCAACGTGAACACTGAAGCTTTCTTT.

The rearrangement links TRBV19 to TRBJ2-3; D gene ambiguous. This CDR3 is 13 amino acids long. Germline V gene data show CDR1 as LNHDA and CDR2 as SQIVND (reference sequence). Trimming took off 3 bases at V and 5 bases at J, with 9 bases between the two ends. The CDR3 DNA follows: TGTGCCAGTAGTATCCGGCTAGAAGATACGCAGTATTTT. This gives the protein CASSIRLEDTQYF.

The rearrangement joins TRBV5-4 to TRBJ2-5, with 7 bases fitting TRBD1. V gave up 2 bases and J gave up 0 bases; unmatched junction bases: 1. This CDR3 has 14 amino acids. Germline V gene data show CDR1 as SGHNT and CDR2 as YYREEE (reference sequence). The CDR3: CASSLQGYQETQYF. The CDR3 region has the DNA TGTGCCAGCAGCTTACAGGGGTACCAAGAGACCCAGTACTTC.

The sample holds a few counts of this clone. The genes are TRBV19 and TRBJ1-6; TRBD1 matches 11 bases. The V gene's germline CDR1 is LNHDA and CDR2 SQIVND (reference sequence). V lost 5 bases, J lost 9 bases, and 6 bases stayed unmatched. The CDR3 totals 15 residues. The chain's CDR3 is CASSLLGQGGSPLHF. The CDR3 bases are TGTGCCAGTAGTCTCCTGGGACAGGGGGGTTCACCCCTCCACTTT.

V is TRBV6-5 and J is TRBJ1-2; 8 positions match TRBD1. Germline CDR1 is MNHEY and CDR2 is SVGAGI. CDR3 length equals 13 residues. V lost 7 bases, J lost 6 bases, and 7 bases stayed unmatched. For the CDR3, the DNA is TGTGCCAGCATTACCGACAGGGGAGATGGCTACACCTTC. Translated: CASITDRGDGYTF.

Comments on this clone: Other nucleotide sequences from this sample produce the same CDR3. The chain employs TRBV19 and TRBJ1-1; tentative D call: TRBD1 (5 bases). The CDR3 is 12 residues long. V was cut by 7 bases and J by 1 base, with 7 bases left in between. Germline V lookup: CDR1 LNHDA, CDR2 SQIVND (reference sequence). CDR3 residues: CASKQGNTEAFF. CDR3 sequence (DNA): TGTGCCAGTAAGCAGGGGAACACTGAAGCTTTCTTT.

The table lists this clone with a count of one. The chain joins TRBV19 to TRBJ2-7; D may be TRBD1 (5 bases). This CDR3 has 14 amino acids. The germline V gene has CDR1 LNHDA and CDR2 SQIVND (reference sequence). V lost 3 bases and J lost 0, with 9 bases in between. This CDR3 is CASSIYRLSYEQYF. The CDR3 nucleotides read TGTGCCAGTAGTATTTACAGGCTCTCCTACGAGCAGTACTTC.

The chain recombines TRBV29-1 with TRBJ1-2, with TRBD1 matching over 10 bases. The CDR3 is made up of 14 amino acids. The junction had 7 bases not matched to a gene; V was cut back by 2 bases and J by 7 bases. Germline CDR1 reads SQVTM; CDR2 reads ANQGSEA. The CDR3 reads CSVETRQGASGYTF. CDR3 sequence (DNA): TGCAGCGTTGAAACCCGACAGGGGGCCTCTGGCTACACCTTC.